These 30 T cell receptor beta chains share one sample of origin, sequenced in a study of beta chain features in type 1 diabetes. Expressed TCRB transcripts got sequenced, as all isolated RNA was reverse transcribed. The assay was immunoSEQ multiplex PCR, and TCRdb's table has in-frame clones only and misses some. The sample shows over 700,000 clones, 15% to 20% of them seen only once. Sequenced material: naive CD4+ T cells from blood. The receptors shown here come from a woman aged 18 to 35 in good health.

The V gene is TRBV15, the J gene TRBJ2-1; D may be TRBD1 (6 bases). CDR3 length: 16 amino acids. Trimming stripped 0 bases from V and 4 bases from J, with 13 bases between. Germline CDR1 and CDR2: LNHNV and YYDKDF (reference sequence). The CDR3 protein is CATSRDLAGAYNEQFF. The CDR3 nucleotides are TGTGCCACCAGCAGAGATCTGGCAGGGGCATACAATGAGCAGTTCTTC.

The V call is TRBV25-1, the J call TRBJ2-3; no firm D call. This CDR3 contains 14 residues. V shed 4 bases and J shed 0 bases, with 8 bases lying between them. CDR1 and CDR2 (germline): MGHDK, SYGVNS. DNA for the CDR3: TGTGCCAGCAGTGCACCGTCTAGCACAGATACGCAGTATTTT. Translating gives CASSAPSSTDTQYF.

This clone was detected only a few times. V usage is TRBV29-1 and J usage is TRBJ1-1, with D possibly TRBD1 on 6 matching bases. V was pared by 6 bases and J by 5 bases, with 22 bases between. Germline loops: CDR1 SQVTM, CDR2 ANQGSEA. This CDR3 comprises 15 residues. The CDR3, as DNA: TGCAGCGTATTCCTCAAACACAGGGCTTTAACTGAAGCTTTCTTT. Translated: CSVFLKHRALTEAFF.

This chain connects TRBV7-6 to TRBJ1-5; D unclear. Trimming cost V 1 base and J 4 bases, with 14 bases left between them. CDR1 is SGHVS and CDR2 is FNYEAQ in the germline V gene. The CDR3 length is 16 residues. CDR3 nucleotides: TGTGCCAGCAGCTTAGAGGTCGGGAGCACAAATCAGCCCCAGCATTTT. Its protein product is CASSLEVGSTNQPQHF.

The chain joins TRBV6-5 to TRBJ2-1; 7 nucleotides agree with TRBD2. V trimming: 5 bases; J trimming: 7 bases; junction bases outside the gene matches: 11. The CDR3 is 15 amino acids. CDR1 is MNHEY, CDR2 SVGAGI, per germline. The CDR3 DNA is TGTGCCAGCAGTAGGCGGGAGAATAGGGGAAATGAGCAGTTCTTC. Translation gives CASSRRENRGNEQFF.

This clone was seen a handful of times. This CDR3 is CASTTGGWETQYF. The CDR3 bases are TGTGCCAGCACAACAGGGGGCTGGGAGACCCAGTACTTC. The chain joins TRBV2 to TRBJ2-5; TRBD1 matches at 9 bases. CDR3 length: 13 residues. The germline V gene encodes CDR1 SNHLY and CDR2 FYNNEI. With V trimmed by 7 bases and J by 5 bases, 5 bases remained unmatched.

This clone has only a few counts. CDR3: CASSPRQGGTDTQYF. CDR3 nucleotide sequence: TGTGCCAGCAGTCCCAGACAGGGTGGTACAGATACGCAGTATTTT. The V call is TRBV11-2, the J call TRBJ2-3; 7 bases are a match to TRBD1. V lost 6 bases to trimming and J lost 3 bases; unmatched junction nucleotides: 9. CDR1 is SGHAT and CDR2 is FQNNGV in the germline V gene. The CDR3 consists of 15 residues.

This clone was detected a few times. This chain links TRBV5-4 with TRBJ2-5; 9 nucleotides align to TRBD1. This CDR3 has 14 residues. Germline CDR1 SGHNT, CDR2 YYREEE (reference sequence). V trimming: 3 bases; J trimming: 1 base; junction bases outside the gene matches: 1. The CDR3 coding sequence is TGTGCCAGCAGCTGGACAGGGGCCCAAGAGACCCAGTACTTC. Its protein is CASSWTGAQETQYF. Based on the CDR3 plus reference TRBV5-4 and TRBJ2-5, the full variable domain is ETGVTQSPTHLIKTRGQQVTLRCSSQSGHNTVSWYQQALGQGPQFIFQYYREEENGRGNFPPRFSGLQFPNYSSELNVNALELDDSALYLCASSWTGAQETQYFGPGTRLLVL.

This chain uses TRBV4-3 with TRBJ2-2; TRBD1 matches at 10 bases. The V and J ends lost 8 bases and 0 bases, in that order; junction bases with no gene match: 6. In germline, CDR1 is LGHNA, CDR2 YSLEER. This CDR3 contains 16 residues. CDR3 sequence reads: CASSRTGGTNTGELFF. DNA of the CDR3: TGCGCCAGCTCACGGACAGGGGGGACGAACACCGGGGAGCTGTTTTTT.

This clone was observed a handful of times. The gene calls are TRBV7-9 and TRBJ1-2; the D gene is possibly TRBD1 (6 bases). Looked up from germline, CDR1 is SEHNR and CDR2 is FQNEAQ (reference sequence). Trimming left V 5 bases short and J 4 bases short, with 17 bases between. The CDR3 is 15 amino acids. The CDR3: CASSTYRDGAYGYTF. The CDR3 bases are TGTGCCAGCAGCACCTACAGGGATGGAGCCTATGGCTACACCTTC. The whole variable domain, filled in from reference TRBV7-9 and TRBJ1-2, reads DTGVSQNPRHKITKRGQNVTFRCDPISEHNRLYWYRQTLGQGPEFLTYFQNEAQLEKSRLLSDRFSAERPKGSFSTLEIQRTEQGDSAMYLCASSTYRDGAYGYTFGSGTRLTVV.

This chain joins TRBV4-2 and TRBJ2-3; 7 bases agree with TRBD2. The V gene end was trimmed by 0 bases and the J gene end by 4 bases; junction bases not matched to a gene: 7. This CDR3 is 16 amino acids long. Germline V lookup: CDR1 LGHNA, CDR2 YNFKEQ. The CDR3 sequence: CASSQDWRELADTQYF. The CDR3 nucleotides are TGTGCCAGCAGCCAAGATTGGCGGGAGCTGGCAGATACGCAGTATTTT.

The chain uses TRBV19 and TRBJ2-1; 7 bases align to TRBD1. V lost 5 bases, J lost 3 bases, and 10 bases stayed unmatched. This CDR3 contains 16 residues. Germline CDR1 and CDR2: LNHDA and SQIVND (reference sequence). The CDR3 region is CASSGPTGAVYNEQFF. CDR3 nucleotide sequence: TGTGCCAGTAGTGGACCAACAGGGGCGGTCTACAATGAGCAGTTCTTC.

The J gene is TRBJ2-7, the V gene TRBV18; 13 bases are shared with TRBD2. CDR3 size: 16 residues. V shed 2 bases, J shed 2 bases, and the junction held 3 bases outside the gene matches. The germline V gene has CDR1 KGHSH and CDR2 LQKENI. The CDR3 DNA reads as TGTGCCAGCTCACCAGGGGGACTAGCGGGACCCTACGAGCAGTACTTC. This encodes CASSPGGLAGPYEQYF.

In this sample, this clone turned up a few times. This sequence joins TRBV29-1 and TRBJ2-5, with TRBD1 identical over 8 bases. Trimming cost V 3 bases and J 4 bases; bases outside gene matches: 1. The CDR3 runs 12 residues. Germline lookup yields CDR1 SQVTM and CDR2 ANQGSEA. CDR3 protein: CSVDQGAETQYF. The CDR3 DNA follows: TGCAGCGTTGACCAGGGGGCAGAGACCCAGTACTTC.

This chain uses TRBV5-8 with TRBJ2-6; D possibly corresponds to TRBD1 (5 bases). Trimming left V 7 bases short and J 4 bases short, with 12 bases between. CDR3 size: 14 residues. The germline V gene encodes CDR1 SGHTS and CDR2 YDEGEE. The DNA of the CDR3 is TGTGCCAGCCGCAGGGTCGCCGGGGCCAACGTCCTGACTTTC. Protein sequence: CASRRVAGANVLTF.

The rearrangement joins TRBV15 to TRBJ2-7, with a weak D call TRBD1 (6 bases). Trimming took 1 base from V and 7 from J, leaving 20 bases between them. The CDR3 sequence is 16 residues long. CDR1 and CDR2 from the germline V gene are LNHNV and YYDKDF (reference sequence). The CDR3 spells CATSRAPRSQGEEQYF. CDR3 sequence (DNA): TGTGCCACCAGCAGAGCTCCTCGATCACAGGGTGAAGAGCAGTACTTC.

V gene TRBV9 combines with J gene TRBJ2-3; D gene ambiguous. V lost 4 bases to trimming and J lost 2 bases, with 23 bases between them. This CDR3 region has 18 residues. Germline V gene data show CDR1 as SGDLS and CDR2 as YYNGEE. The CDR3 sequence: CASSLGDRALATTDTQYF. The CDR3 coding sequence is TGTGCCAGCAGCCTTGGGGATCGGGCGCTTGCCACCACAGATACGCAGTATTTT.

This clone was observed a few times. V gene TRBV11-2 combines with J gene TRBJ2-7, with 8 bases matching TRBD1. J gave up 1 base and V 4 bases, and 12 bases lay outside the gene matches. The CDR3 covers 17 residues. The germline gives CDR1 SGHAT, CDR2 FQNNGV. The CDR3: CASSSRRSGGSSYEQYF. The CDR3 DNA sequence: TGTGCCAGCAGCTCCAGACGATCAGGGGGCTCGTCCTACGAGCAGTACTTC.

A few counts support this clone. The V call is TRBV5-4, the J call TRBJ2-1; D gene ambiguous. Trimming pared 2 bases from V and 7 bases from J, leaving 7 bases between. The CDR3 sequence is 12 residues long. Germline V gene data show CDR1 as SGHNT and CDR2 as YYREEE (reference sequence). The CDR3 DNA sequence: TGTGCCAGCAGCTTTCTGGGGAATGAGCAGTTCTTC. Translating it yields CASSFLGNEQFF.

The chain has TRBV27 and TRBJ2-3; 8 bases line up with TRBD2. Germline V gives CDR1 MNHEY, CDR2 SMNVEV (reference sequence). This CDR3 contains 15 residues. V was clipped by 3 bases and J by 1 base; unmatched bases: 3. Written as DNA, the CDR3 is TGTGCCAGCAGTTTCGGGGGGGAGGGCACAGATACGCAGTATTTT. Its translation is CASSFGGEGTDTQYF.

This clone occurred a few times. The V and J genes are TRBV4-2 and TRBJ2-1, with unresolved D. The V end was cut by 1 base, the J end by 11 bases, with 9 bases between. The CDR3 contains 12 residues. Germline values: CDR1 LGHNA, CDR2 YNFKEQ. This chain's CDR3 is CASSQGTGKQFF. The CDR3 nucleotides are TGTGCCAGCAGCCAAGGTACTGGGAAGCAGTTCTTC.

This rearrangement joins TRBV5-1 to TRBJ2-1; 8 bases align to TRBD2. The CDR3 totals 13 residues. The germline V gene encodes CDR1 SGHRS and CDR2 YFSETQ. The V gene end was trimmed by 4 bases and the J gene end by 8 bases; junction bases not matched to a gene: 5. Here the CDR3 DNA reads TGCGCCAGCAGCCGGGACGGGAGGGATGAGCAGTTCTTC. Encoded protein: CASSRDGRDEQFF.

The chain recombines TRBV6-5 with TRBJ2-7, with 7 bases that match TRBD1. With V trimmed by 6 bases and J by 2 bases, 7 bases remained unmatched. This CDR3 is built from 14 residues. CDR1 is MNHEY, CDR2 SVGAGI, per germline. In DNA form, the CDR3 reads TGTGCCAGCAGCTCCGGGACAGCGACCTACGAGCAGTACTTC. Protein: CASSSGTATYEQYF.

This clone was detected a few times. The same CDR3 arises from other DNA sequences in this sample as well. J is TRBJ1-5 and V is TRBV7-2, with no clear D. Trimming stripped 4 bases from V and 6 bases from J, with 10 bases between. The CDR3 extends over 13 amino acids. Germline V gene sequence: CDR1 SGHTA, CDR2 FQGNSA. CDR3 bases: TGTGCCAGCAGCTCGGACCGAGGTCAGCCCCAGCATTTT. Translating it yields CASSSDRGQPQHF.

The sample holds a few counts of this clone. The chain recombines TRBV4-2 with TRBJ2-7; no firm D call. Germline V gives CDR1 LGHNA, CDR2 YNFKEQ. V lost 0 bases, J lost 3 bases, and 15 bases lay in between. This CDR3 is built from 16 residues. The CDR3, as DNA: TGTGCCAGCAGCCAAGATTTACGAGGAAAAAGCTACGAGCAGTACTTC. This translates into CASSQDLRGKSYEQYF.

J is TRBJ2-5 and V is TRBV4-1; 9 nucleotides align to TRBD2. CDR1 and CDR2 (germline): MGHRA, YSYEKL. The CDR3 has 19 amino acids. The junction had 16 bases not matched to a gene; V was cut back by 0 bases and J by 5 bases. The CDR3: CASSQDTFSGRTRGETQYF. CDR3 nucleotides: TGCGCCAGCAGCCAAGATACCTTCAGCGGGAGGACAAGGGGGGAGACCCAGTACTTC.

This chain joins TRBV2 and TRBJ2-5; tentative D call: TRBD2 (5 bases). The CDR3 spans 14 residues. Per germline, CDR1 SNHLY and CDR2 FYNNEI. V was clipped by 5 bases and J by 7 bases, with 17 bases between them. The CDR3 is CASSSPSRAGTQYF. CDR3 DNA sequence: TGTGCCAGCAGTTCCCCGTCTCGGGCGGGGACCCAGTACTTC.

The rearrangement links TRBV28 to TRBJ2-7; TRBD1 matches 8 bases. CDR1 MDHEN and CDR2 SYDVKM come from the germline V gene. The CDR3 has 14 amino acids. The ends lost 2 bases at V and 6 bases at J; junction bases unmatched: 6. Written as DNA, the CDR3 is TGTGCCAGCAGTTTAACAGGGGGGCTCCCCGAGCAGTACTTC. Translating it yields CASSLTGGLPEQYF.

This clone has only a few counts. The V call is TRBV7-2, the J call TRBJ2-3, with D uncertain. The CDR3 covers 12 residues. Germline V gives CDR1 SGHTA, CDR2 FQGNSA. Trimming cost V 6 bases and J 2 bases, with 6 bases left between them. Here the CDR3 DNA reads TGTGCCAGCAGGAAAGTCACAGATACGCAGTATTTT. Protein sequence: CASRKVTDTQYF.

The chain couples TRBV29-1 to TRBJ2-7; D is ambiguous. The CDR3 covers 15 residues. In germline, CDR1 is SQVTM, CDR2 ANQGSEA. V shed 4 bases and J shed 3 bases, with 19 bases lying between them. CDR3 in DNA: TGCAGCGTTGTAATATGGATTTTTGGTGTCTACGAGCAGTACTTC. It yields the protein CSVVIWIFGVYEQYF.